This entry lists 8 T cell receptor beta chains sequenced from one sample in a study of blood T cell repertoires in COVID-19. Profiling relied on immunoSEQ multiplex PCR, and the TCRdb table lists in-frame clones only, not all of them. The sample lists about 220,000 clones, about four fifths seen once, with roughly 2.4% in the top ten. The source material was peripheral blood. The receptors were gathered from a woman in her fifties or sixties with acute or convalescent COVID-19.

V is TRBV19 and J is TRBJ2-3; 9 nucleotides match TRBD1. V lost 4 bases, J lost 3 bases, and 5 bases stayed unmatched. The germline V gene encodes CDR1 LNHDA and CDR2 SQIVND (reference sequence). The CDR3 has 15 amino acids. CDR3 sequence reads: CASSRPGQGTDTQYF. The CDR3 nucleotides are TGTGCCAGTAGTAGACCGGGACAGGGTACAGATACGCAGTATTTT.

The rearrangement uses TRBV19 and TRBJ1-2, with TRBD1 matching 7 bases. The CDR3 totals 15 residues. Germline values: CDR1 LNHDA, CDR2 SQIVND (reference sequence). V lost 7 bases and J lost 0; bases outside the gene matches: 8. The CDR3 DNA reads as TGTGCCAGTACCGGACAGGTTTTAGCTAACTATGGCTACACCTTC. This codes for CASTGQVLANYGYTF.

This chain links TRBV12-3 or TRBV12-4 with TRBJ2-7; D gene ambiguous. This CDR3 contains 13 residues. V lost 3 bases to trimming and J lost 0 bases, with 6 bases between them. The CDR3 spells CASSLRSSYEQYF. The CDR3 nucleotides read TGTGCCAGCAGTTTGAGGAGCTCCTACGAGCAGTACTTC.

J is TRBJ1-2 and V is TRBV3-1 (or the pseudogene TRBV3-2); TRBD1 agrees at 9 bases. J gave up 6 bases and V 5 bases, and 10 bases lay outside the gene matches. The germline gives CDR1 LGHDT, CDR2 YNNKEL (reference sequence). The CDR3 contains 15 residues. The CDR3 sequence: CASSSRDRVWDGYTF. Written as DNA, the CDR3 is TGTGCCAGCAGCAGCCGGGACAGGGTATGGGATGGCTACACCTTC.

The chain couples TRBV30 to TRBJ2-3; TRBD2 is a possible D gene (6 bases). Trimming stripped 4 bases from V and 4 bases from J, with 15 bases between. The CDR3 totals 14 residues. Germline assignment: CDR1 GTSNPN and CDR2 SVGIG (reference sequence). The CDR3 sequence is CAWNGLRGADTQYF. In nucleotides, the CDR3 is TGTGCCTGGAACGGCTTGCGGGGCGCAGATACGCAGTATTTT.

This chain's CDR3 is CASSPLGLAGVYEQYF. In nucleotides, the CDR3 is TGTGCCAGCAGCCCCCTGGGACTAGCGGGGGTCTACGAGCAGTACTTC. This sequence joins TRBV9 and TRBJ2-7, with 14 bases that match TRBD2. This CDR3 comprises 16 residues. Germline V CDR1 and CDR2: SGDLS, YYNGEE. The V gene end was trimmed by 4 bases and the J gene end by 3 bases; junction bases not matched to a gene: 6.

V is TRBV29-1 and J is TRBJ2-1; 7 positions match TRBD2. Germline V gene lookup returns CDR1 SQVTM and CDR2 ANQGSEA. The CDR3 is made up of 14 amino acids. The ends lost 6 bases at V and 4 bases at J; junction bases unmatched: 9. CDR3 loop: CSVLRAGVYNEQFF. The CDR3, as DNA: TGCAGCGTCCTCAGGGCGGGGGTTTACAATGAGCAGTTCTTC.

The DNA of the CDR3 is TGTGCCATCGGTAGCAGGGGGCTCACTGAAGCTTTCTTT. It specifies CAIGSRGLTEAFF. V usage is TRBV10-3 and J usage is TRBJ1-1, with 8 nucleotides matching TRBD1. Trimming at V came to 8 bases and at J to 4 bases, leaving 6 bases not matched to a gene. The germline gives CDR1 ENHRY, CDR2 SYGVKD. The CDR3 has 13 amino acids.